Presented here are 7 T cell receptor beta chains from one specimen sequenced in a study of T cells after yellow fever vaccination. TCRdb ran MiXCR on the 5' RACE reads and lists one entry per CDR3 protein. The table includes fewer than 450,000 distinct CDR3 sequences, 7% to 10% detected once. The sample in question was PBMCs, obtained more than 35 days after the first yellow fever vaccination. The origin of the receptors is a man between 18 and 35 years old who received the YFV17D yellow fever vaccine.

The chain is built from TRBV4-1 and TRBJ2-2, with D possibly TRBD1 on 6 matching bases. V lost 1 base and J 6 bases, leaving 15 bases between the germline ends. In germline, CDR1 is MGHRA, CDR2 YSYEKL. The CDR3 is 16 residues long. DNA for the CDR3: TGCGCCAGCAGCCAAGTGGGGGCGATCAAGGCCGGGGAGCTGTTTTTT. Translated, it gives CASSQVGAIKAGELFF.

This CDR3 is CASSFGDRGRVEQYF. The CDR3 nucleotides read TGCGCCAGCAGCTTCGGGGACAGGGGGCGCGTCGAGCAGTACTTC. The chain employs TRBV5-1 and TRBJ2-7, with 12 bases lining up with TRBD1. Germline-derived CDR1 and CDR2 are SGHRS and YFSETQ. J lost 6 bases, V lost 2 bases, and 6 bases had no gene match. The length of the CDR3 is 15 residues.

This clonotype was seen a handful of times. V gene TRBV18 combines with J gene TRBJ1-4; no reliable D call. CDR1 is KGHSH and CDR2 is LQKENI in the germline V gene. V gave up 0 bases and J gave up 6 bases, with 11 bases separating them. CDR3 length: 15 residues. The DNA of the CDR3 is TGTGCCAGCTCACCACCCTCGGAGAGGGATGAAAAACTGTTTTTT. Translated, it gives CASSPPSERDEKLFF.

This clonotype was detected a few times. The chain's CDR3 is CASSRTGQEGTQYF. CDR3 coding DNA: TGTGCCAGCAGCCGAACCGGACAGGAGGGGACGCAGTATTTT. V usage is TRBV6-2 or TRBV6-3 and J usage is TRBJ2-3, with a weak D call TRBD1 (7 bases). V lost 6 bases and J lost 9, with 19 bases in between. The CDR3 has 14 amino acids. Germline V gene lookup returns CDR1 MNHEY and CDR2 SVGEGT.

This rearrangement joins TRBV4-2 to TRBJ1-2, with D possibly TRBD1 on 5 matching bases. The CDR3 length is 14 residues. Per the germline V gene, CDR1 is LGHNA and CDR2 is YNFKEQ. V lost 4 bases and J lost 7, with 16 bases in between. For the CDR3, the DNA is TGTGCCAGCAGCCCGACGGGAGGGGAAGGTGGCTACACCTTC. Amino acid sequence: CASSPTGGEGGYTF.

This clonotype was counted a few times. The V call is TRBV10-2, the J call TRBJ2-7; D remains ambiguous. CDR1 is WSHSY and CDR2 is SAAADI in the germline V gene. The germline V and J ends were trimmed by 3 bases and 3 bases, with 9 bases remaining between them. The CDR3 contains 13 residues. The DNA for the CDR3 is TGCGCCAGCAGTGATCGACCCCTCTACGAGCAGTACTTC. It translates to CASSDRPLYEQYF.

The V call is TRBV4-1, the J call TRBJ2-7, with D possibly TRBD2 on 7 matching bases. V lost 1 base and J 6 bases, leaving 16 bases between the germline ends. The CDR3 covers 15 residues. The germline V gene has CDR1 MGHRA and CDR2 YSYEKL. CDR3 coding DNA: TGCGCCAGCAGCCAAGTCGGTGACGGGGGGCGCGAGCAGTACTTC. Protein: CASSQVGDGGREQYF.